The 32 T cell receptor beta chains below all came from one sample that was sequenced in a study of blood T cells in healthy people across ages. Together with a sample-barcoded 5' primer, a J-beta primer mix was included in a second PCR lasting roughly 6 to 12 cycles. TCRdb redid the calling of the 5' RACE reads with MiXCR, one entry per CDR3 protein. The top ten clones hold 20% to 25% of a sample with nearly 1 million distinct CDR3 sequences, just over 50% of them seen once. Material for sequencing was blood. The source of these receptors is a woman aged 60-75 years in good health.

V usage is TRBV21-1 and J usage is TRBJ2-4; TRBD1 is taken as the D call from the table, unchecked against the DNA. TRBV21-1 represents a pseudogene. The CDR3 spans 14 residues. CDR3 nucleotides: TGTGCCAGCAGTCCACAGGGGGGCAAAAACATTCAGTACTTC. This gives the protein CASSPQGGKNIQYF.

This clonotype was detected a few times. The CDR3 is CASTSSEETQYF. The CDR3 coding sequence is TGCGCCAGCACCTCGTCAGAAGAGACCCAGTACTTC. The chain has TRBV5-1 and TRBJ2-5; D call uncertain. In germline, CDR1 is SGHRS, CDR2 YFSETQ. V shed 6 bases and J shed 3 bases, with 9 bases lying between them. This CDR3 region has 12 residues.

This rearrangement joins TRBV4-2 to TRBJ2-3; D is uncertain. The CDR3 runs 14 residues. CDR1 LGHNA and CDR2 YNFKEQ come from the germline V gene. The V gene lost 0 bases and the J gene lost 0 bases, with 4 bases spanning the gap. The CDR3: CASSQETSTDTQYF. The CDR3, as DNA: TGTGCCAGCAGCCAAGAAACTAGCACAGATACGCAGTATTTT.

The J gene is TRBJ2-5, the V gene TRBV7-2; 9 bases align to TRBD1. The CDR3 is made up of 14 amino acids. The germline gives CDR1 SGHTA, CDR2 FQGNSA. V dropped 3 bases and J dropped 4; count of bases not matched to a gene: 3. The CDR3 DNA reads TGTGCCAGCAGCTTCACAGGGGGCCGAGAGACCCAGTACTTC. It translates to CASSFTGGRETQYF.

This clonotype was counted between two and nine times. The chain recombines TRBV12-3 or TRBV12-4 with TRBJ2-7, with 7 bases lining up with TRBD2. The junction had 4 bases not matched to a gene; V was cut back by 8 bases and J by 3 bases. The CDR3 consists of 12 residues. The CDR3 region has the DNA TGTGCCAGCGGGTCTAGCGGCTACGAGCAGTACTTC. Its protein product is CASGSSGYEQYF.

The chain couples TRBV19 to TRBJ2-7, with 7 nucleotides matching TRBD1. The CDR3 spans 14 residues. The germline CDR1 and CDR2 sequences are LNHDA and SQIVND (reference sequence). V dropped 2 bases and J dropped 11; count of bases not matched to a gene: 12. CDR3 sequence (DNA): TGTGCCAGTAGTATAAGTGGGGACAGCCGAACGGAGTACTTC. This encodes CASSISGDSRTEYF.

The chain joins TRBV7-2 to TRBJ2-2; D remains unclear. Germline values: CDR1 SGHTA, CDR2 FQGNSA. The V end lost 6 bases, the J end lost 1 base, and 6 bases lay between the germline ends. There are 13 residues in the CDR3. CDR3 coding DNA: TGTGCCAGCAGGCCGGGGAACACCGGGGAGCTGTTTTTT. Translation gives CASRPGNTGELFF.

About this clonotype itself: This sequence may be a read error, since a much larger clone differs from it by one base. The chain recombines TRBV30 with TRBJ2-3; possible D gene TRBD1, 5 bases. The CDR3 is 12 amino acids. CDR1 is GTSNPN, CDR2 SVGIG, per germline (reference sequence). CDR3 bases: TGTGCCTGGAGTCCTGGCACAGGTACGCAGTATTTT. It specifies CAWSPGTGTQYF. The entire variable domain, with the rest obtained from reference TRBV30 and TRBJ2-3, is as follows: SQTIHQWPATLVQPVGSPLSLECTVEGTSNPNLYWYRQAAGRGLQLLFYSVGIGQISSEVPQNLSASRPQDRQFILSSKKLLLSDSGFYLCAWSPGTGTQYFGPGTRLTVL.

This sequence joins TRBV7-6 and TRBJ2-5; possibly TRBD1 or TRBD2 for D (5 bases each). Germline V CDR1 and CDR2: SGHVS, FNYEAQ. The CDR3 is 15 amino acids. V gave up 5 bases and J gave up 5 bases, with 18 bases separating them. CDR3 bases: TGTGCCAGCAGCGCCCGGGACGGGCCTGGGGAGACCCAGTACTTC. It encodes CASSARDGPGETQYF.

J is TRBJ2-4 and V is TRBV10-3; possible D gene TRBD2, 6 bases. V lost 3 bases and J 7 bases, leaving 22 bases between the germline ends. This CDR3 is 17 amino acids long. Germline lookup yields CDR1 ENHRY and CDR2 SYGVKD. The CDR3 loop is CAISDTTGGRGFNIQYF. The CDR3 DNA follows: TGTGCCATCAGTGATACAACAGGCGGCCGGGGGTTCAACATTCAGTACTTC.

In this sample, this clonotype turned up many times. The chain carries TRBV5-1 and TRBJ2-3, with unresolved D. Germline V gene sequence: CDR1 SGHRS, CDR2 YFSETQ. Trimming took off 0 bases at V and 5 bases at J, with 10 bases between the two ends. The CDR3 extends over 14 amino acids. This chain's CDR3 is CASSLAGYGDTQYF. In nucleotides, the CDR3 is TGCGCCAGCAGCTTGGCCGGGTATGGAGATACGCAGTATTTT.

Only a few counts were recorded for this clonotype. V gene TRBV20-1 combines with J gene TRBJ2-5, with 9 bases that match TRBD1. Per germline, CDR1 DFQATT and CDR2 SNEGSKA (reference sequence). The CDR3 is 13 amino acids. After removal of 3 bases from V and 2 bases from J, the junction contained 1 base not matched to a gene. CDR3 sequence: CSASGTGQETQYF. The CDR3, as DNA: TGCAGTGCTAGTGGGACAGGGCAAGAGACCCAGTACTTC.

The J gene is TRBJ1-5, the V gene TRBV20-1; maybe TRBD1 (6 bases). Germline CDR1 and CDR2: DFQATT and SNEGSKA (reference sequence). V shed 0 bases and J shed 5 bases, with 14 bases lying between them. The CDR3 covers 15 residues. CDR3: CSAREGTDSDQPQHF. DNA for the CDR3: TGCAGTGCTAGAGAGGGGACGGACAGCGATCAGCCCCAGCATTTT.

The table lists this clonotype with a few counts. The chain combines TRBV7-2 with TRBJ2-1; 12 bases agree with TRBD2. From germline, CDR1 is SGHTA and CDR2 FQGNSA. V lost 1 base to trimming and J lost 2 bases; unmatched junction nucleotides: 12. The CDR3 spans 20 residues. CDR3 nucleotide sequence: TGTGCCAGCAGCTTAGGTGGGACGCGGGCTAGCGGGAGGGCCTACAATGAGCAGTTCTTC. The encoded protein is CASSLGGTRASGRAYNEQFF.

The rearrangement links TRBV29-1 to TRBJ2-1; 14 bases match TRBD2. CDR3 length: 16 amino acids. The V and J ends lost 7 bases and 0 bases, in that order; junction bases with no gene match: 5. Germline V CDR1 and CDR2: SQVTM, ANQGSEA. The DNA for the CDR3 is TGCAGCGCCGCCGGGACTAGCGGGAGCTCCTACAATGAGCAGTTCTTC. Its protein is CSAAGTSGSSYNEQFF.

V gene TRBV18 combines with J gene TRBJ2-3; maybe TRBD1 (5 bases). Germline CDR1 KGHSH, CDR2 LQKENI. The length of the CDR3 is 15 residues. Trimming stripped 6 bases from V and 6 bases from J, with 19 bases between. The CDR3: CASSQQAAEADTQYF. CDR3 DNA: TGTGCCAGCTCCCAACAGGCGGCTGAAGCGGATACGCAGTATTTT.

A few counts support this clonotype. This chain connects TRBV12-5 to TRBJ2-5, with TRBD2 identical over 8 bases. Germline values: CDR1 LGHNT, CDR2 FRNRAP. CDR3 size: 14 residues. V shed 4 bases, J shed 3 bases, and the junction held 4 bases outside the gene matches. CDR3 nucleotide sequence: TGTGCTAGTGGTTCCGGGACTAGTGAAGAGACCCAGTACTTC. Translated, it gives CASGSGTSEETQYF.

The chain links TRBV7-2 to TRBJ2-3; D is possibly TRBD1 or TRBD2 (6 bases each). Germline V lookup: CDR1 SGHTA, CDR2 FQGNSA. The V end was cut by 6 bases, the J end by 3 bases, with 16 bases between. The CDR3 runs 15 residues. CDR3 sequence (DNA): TGTGCCAGCAGTCGTTTAACAGGGAGGACAGATACGCAGTATTTT. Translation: CASSRLTGRTDTQYF.

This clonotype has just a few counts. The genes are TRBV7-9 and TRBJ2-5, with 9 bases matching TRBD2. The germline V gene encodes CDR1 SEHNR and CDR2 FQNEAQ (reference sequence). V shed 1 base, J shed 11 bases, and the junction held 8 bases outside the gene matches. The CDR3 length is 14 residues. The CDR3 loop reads CASSLVAGELEQYF. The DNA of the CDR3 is TGTGCCAGCAGCTTAGTAGCGGGAGAATTAGAGCAGTACTTC.

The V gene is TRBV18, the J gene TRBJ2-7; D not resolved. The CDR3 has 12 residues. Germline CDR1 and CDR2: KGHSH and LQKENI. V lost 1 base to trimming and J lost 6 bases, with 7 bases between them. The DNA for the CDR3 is TGTGCCAGCTCACCACAAGTGCGCGAGCAGTACTTC. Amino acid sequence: CASSPQVREQYF.

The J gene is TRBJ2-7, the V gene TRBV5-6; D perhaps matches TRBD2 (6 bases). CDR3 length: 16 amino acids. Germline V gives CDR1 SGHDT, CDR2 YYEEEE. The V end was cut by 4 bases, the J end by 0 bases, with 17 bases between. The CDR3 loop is CASSPVGGSSSYEQYF. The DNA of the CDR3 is TGTGCCAGCAGCCCGGTGGGAGGATCCTCCTCCTACGAGCAGTACTTC.

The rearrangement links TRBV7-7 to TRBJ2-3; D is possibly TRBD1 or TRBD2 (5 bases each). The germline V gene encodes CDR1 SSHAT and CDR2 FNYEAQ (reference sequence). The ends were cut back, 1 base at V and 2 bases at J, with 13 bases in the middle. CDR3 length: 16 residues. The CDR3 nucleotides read TGTGCCAGCAGCTTAGGAGGGGAGCCAACCACAGATACGCAGTATTTT. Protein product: CASSLGGEPTTDTQYF.

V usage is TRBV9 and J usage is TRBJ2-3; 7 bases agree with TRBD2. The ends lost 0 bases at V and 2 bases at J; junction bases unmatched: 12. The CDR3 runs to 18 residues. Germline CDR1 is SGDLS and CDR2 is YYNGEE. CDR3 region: CASSVEGGLAVSTDTQYF. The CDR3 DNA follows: TGTGCCAGCAGCGTAGAAGGTGGTCTAGCGGTTTCCACAGATACGCAGTATTTT.

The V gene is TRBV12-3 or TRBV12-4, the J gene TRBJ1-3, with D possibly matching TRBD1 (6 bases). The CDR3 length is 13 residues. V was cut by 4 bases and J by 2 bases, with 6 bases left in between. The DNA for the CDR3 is TGTGCCAGCAGTTCAGGGGCTGGAAACACCATATATTTT. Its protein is CASSSGAGNTIYF.

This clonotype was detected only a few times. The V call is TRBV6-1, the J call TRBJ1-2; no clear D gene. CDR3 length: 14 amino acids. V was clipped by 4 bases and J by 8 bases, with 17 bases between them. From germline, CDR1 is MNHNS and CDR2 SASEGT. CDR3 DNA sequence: TGTGCCAGCAGTGCGGCTCGCAACATGGGAGGCTACACCTTC. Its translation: CASSAARNMGGYTF.

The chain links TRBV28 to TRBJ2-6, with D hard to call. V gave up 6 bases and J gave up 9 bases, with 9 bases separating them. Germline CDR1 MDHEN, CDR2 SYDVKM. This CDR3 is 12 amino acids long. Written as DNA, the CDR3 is TGTGCCAGCAGAGGGAACCTCAACGTCCTGACTTTC. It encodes CASRGNLNVLTF.

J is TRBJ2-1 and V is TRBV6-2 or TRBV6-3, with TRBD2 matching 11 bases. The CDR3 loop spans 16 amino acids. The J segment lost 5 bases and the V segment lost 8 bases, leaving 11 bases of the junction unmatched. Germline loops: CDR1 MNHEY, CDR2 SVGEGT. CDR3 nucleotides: TGTGCCAGCGCAAGTATCGAGACTAGCGGGAACAATGAGCAGTTCTTC. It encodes CASASIETSGNNEQFF.

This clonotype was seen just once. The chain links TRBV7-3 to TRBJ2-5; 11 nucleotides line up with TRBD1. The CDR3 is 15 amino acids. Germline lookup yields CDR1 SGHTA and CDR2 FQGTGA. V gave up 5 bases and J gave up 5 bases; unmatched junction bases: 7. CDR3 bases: TGTGCCAGCAGCCCCCGGGACAGGGGGACGGAGACCCAGTACTTC. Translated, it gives CASSPRDRGTETQYF.

The CDR3 here is CSAPPQRGGFDTQYF. The CDR3 nucleotides are TGCAGTGCCCCCCCGCAGCGGGGGGGATTTGATACGCAGTATTTT. The V call is TRBV20-1, the J call TRBJ2-3; 10 positions match TRBD2. V was clipped by 6 bases and J by 6 bases; unmatched bases: 12. Germline V gives CDR1 DFQATT, CDR2 SNEGSKA (reference sequence). CDR3 size: 15 residues.

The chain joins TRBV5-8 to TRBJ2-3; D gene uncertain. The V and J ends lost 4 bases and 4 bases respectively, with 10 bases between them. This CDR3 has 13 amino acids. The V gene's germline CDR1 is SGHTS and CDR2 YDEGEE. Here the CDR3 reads CASSTSVSDTQYF. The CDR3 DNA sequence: TGTGCCAGCAGCACGTCCGTTTCAGATACGCAGTATTTT.

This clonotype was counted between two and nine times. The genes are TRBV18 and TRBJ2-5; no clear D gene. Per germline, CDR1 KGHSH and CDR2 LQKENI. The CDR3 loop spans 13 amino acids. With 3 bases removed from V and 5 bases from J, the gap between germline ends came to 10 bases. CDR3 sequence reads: CASSPDQLETQYF. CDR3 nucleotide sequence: TGTGCCAGCTCACCCGACCAGTTGGAGACCCAGTACTTC.

The CDR3 region is CAISGGTSLFEQYF. As DNA, the CDR3 is TGTGCCATCAGTGGGGGGACAAGTCTCTTTGAGCAGTACTTC. The V gene is TRBV10-3, the J gene TRBJ2-4; weak D call: TRBD1 (6 bases). The CDR3 is 14 residues long. The germline gives CDR1 ENHRY, CDR2 SYGVKD. The ends were cut back, 4 bases at V and 13 bases at J, with 20 bases in the middle.